This entry lists 5 T cell receptor beta chains sequenced from one sample in a study of T cells after yellow fever vaccination. MiXCR was run by TCRdb on the 5' RACE reads, yielding one entry per CDR3 protein. The table has fewer than 20,000 distinct CDR3 sequences, around 4% seen once. The source was PBMCs, either bulk or a sorted T-cell subset (CD4+, CD8+, memory, or dextramer-sorted; not recorded which), collected 15 days after the yellow fever booster vaccination. All receptors come from a man between 25 and 39 years old who received the YFV17D yellow fever vaccine.

The table lists this clonotype with many counts. The CDR3 spells CASSLAFTPSGSGADTQYF. In nucleotides, the CDR3 is TGTGCCAGCAGTTTAGCTTTTACACCCAGCGGCTCTGGCGCAGATACGCAGTATTTT. V gene TRBV12-3 or TRBV12-4 combines with J gene TRBJ2-3; a possible D gene is TRBD2 (5 bases). This CDR3 comprises 19 residues. The V end was cut by 0 bases, the J end by 4 bases, with 23 bases between.

This clonotype was picked up many times. The J gene is TRBJ2-6, the V gene TRBV7-8; D remains ambiguous. The CDR3 runs to 19 residues. CDR1 is SGHVS, CDR2 FQNEAQ, per germline. With 2 bases removed from V and 0 bases from J, the gap between germline ends came to 17 bases. CDR3 region: CASSLPVAELSSGANVLTF. DNA for the CDR3: TGTGCCAGCAGCTTACCTGTGGCGGAGTTGAGCTCTGGGGCCAACGTCCTGACTTTC.

This clonotype was seen many times. The chain recombines TRBV9 with TRBJ2-2; 7 positions match TRBD2. This CDR3 is built from 15 residues. V lost 0 bases, J lost 7 bases, and 6 bases stayed unmatched. Looked up from germline, CDR1 is SGDLS and CDR2 is YYNGEE. The CDR3 here is CASSVGAGEGGELFF. The CDR3 region has the DNA TGTGCCAGCAGCGTAGGGGCGGGAGAAGGCGGGGAGCTGTTTTTT.

This clonotype showed up many times. The V gene is TRBV28, the J gene TRBJ2-2; maybe TRBD2 (6 bases). Germline V gene lookup returns CDR1 MDHEN and CDR2 SYDVKM. The CDR3 contains 16 residues. Trimming stripped 4 bases from V and 4 bases from J, with 16 bases between. CDR3 residues: CASSSGTRGFTGELFF. The DNA of the CDR3 is TGTGCCAGCAGTTCCGGGACCCGGGGGTTCACCGGGGAGCTGTTTTTT. Using reference TRBV28 and TRBJ2-2 for the parts outside the CDR3, the full variable domain is DVKVTQSSRYLVKRTGEKVFLECVQDMDHENMFWYRQDPGLGLRLIYFSYDVKMKEKGDIPEGYSVSREKKERFSLILESASTNQTSMYLCASSSGTRGFTGELFFGEGSRLTVL.

This clonotype is termed medium-sized. The V call is TRBV7-2, the J call TRBJ2-7; D is unclear. The CDR3 extends over 14 amino acids. Germline CDR1 and CDR2: SGHTA and FQGNSA. Trimming left V 7 bases short and J 2 bases short, with 15 bases between. In DNA, the CDR3 is TGTGCCAGCACCCGGATATCACAGCCCTACGAGCAGTACTTC. Translating gives CASTRISQPYEQYF.